This T cell receptor beta chain was identified in a study of T cells after yellow fever vaccination. The wider study: SMART-Seq v4 Ultra Low Input prepared libraries from low-cell fractions.

The study's findings and limits: FACS-sorted repertoires might harbor abundant contaminating clonotypes from the bulk population. Most primary-vaccination clones recurred post-booster (around 95% CD4, roughly 91% CD8).

The germline V gene has CDR1 SGHVS and CDR2 FNYEAQ. This CDR3 spans 15 amino acids. The trim removed 5 bases at V and 4 bases at J, leaving 8 bases unmatched. The study made its TCR cDNA through 5'RACE template switching. That step introduced a universal primer site along with UMIs. TCRdb passed the 5' RACE reads through MiXCR, listing each CDR3 protein once. This sample has under 55,000 distinct CDR3 sequences, with 6.5% to 8.5% found just once. This receptor was taken from a young man who received the YFV17D yellow fever vaccine. The rearrangement links TRBV7-6 to TRBJ2-3; 8 positions agree with TRBD1. The sample here was CD8+ T cells not binding an NS4B(214-222) dextramer, sorted from PBMCs, taken 45 days after the first yellow fever vaccination. CDR3 sequence: CASSPTGGSADTQYF. Here the CDR3 DNA reads TGTGCCAGCAGCCCAACAGGGGGTAGTGCAGATACGCAGTATTTT.